The clone carrying this TCR beta chain occurred once. This entry belongs to a study of radiotherapy plus CTLA-4 blockade in lung cancer. Generated by immunoSEQ multiplex PCR, the TCRdb table keeps only in-frame clones and is missing some. The top ten hold more than 13% of the sample, which has 85,000 to 90,000 clones, about 78% seen once. The source material was peripheral blood, sampled from a patient treated with radiotherapy plus ipilimumab. The sequence was collected from a human donor with non-small cell lung cancer that progressed on radiotherapy plus ipilimumab.

This CDR3 reads CASSYMGVDTQYF. The CDR3 DNA sequence: TGTGCCAGCAGTTATATGGGGGTCGATACGCAGTATTTT. The J gene is TRBJ2-3, the V gene TRBV6-1; D may be TRBD1 or TRBD2 (5 bases each). Between the trimmed V and J ends, which lost 5 bases and 6 bases, there was a span of 12 bases. The CDR3 consists of 13 residues. The germline gives CDR1 MNHNS, CDR2 SASEGT.